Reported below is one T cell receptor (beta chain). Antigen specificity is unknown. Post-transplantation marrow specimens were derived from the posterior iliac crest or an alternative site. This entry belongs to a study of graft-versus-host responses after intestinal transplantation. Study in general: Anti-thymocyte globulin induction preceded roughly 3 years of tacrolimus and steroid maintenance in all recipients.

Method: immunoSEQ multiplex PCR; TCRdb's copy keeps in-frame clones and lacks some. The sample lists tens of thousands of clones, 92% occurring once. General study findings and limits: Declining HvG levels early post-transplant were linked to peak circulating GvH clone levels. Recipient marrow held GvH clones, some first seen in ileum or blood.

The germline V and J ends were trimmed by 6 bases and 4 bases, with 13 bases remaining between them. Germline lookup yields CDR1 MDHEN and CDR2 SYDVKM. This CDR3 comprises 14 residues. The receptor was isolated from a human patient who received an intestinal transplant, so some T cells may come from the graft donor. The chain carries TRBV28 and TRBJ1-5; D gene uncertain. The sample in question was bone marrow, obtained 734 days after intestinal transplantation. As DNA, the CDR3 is TGTGCCAGCAGGTTGGACGTCAAAAATCAGCCCCAGCATTTT. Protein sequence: CASRLDVKNQPQHF. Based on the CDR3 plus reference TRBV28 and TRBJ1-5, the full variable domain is DVKVTQSSRYLVKRTGEKVFLECVQDMDHENMFWYRQDPGLGLRLIYFSYDVKMKEKGDIPEGYSVSREKKERFSLILESASTNQTSMYLCASRLDVKNQPQHFGDGTRLSIL.